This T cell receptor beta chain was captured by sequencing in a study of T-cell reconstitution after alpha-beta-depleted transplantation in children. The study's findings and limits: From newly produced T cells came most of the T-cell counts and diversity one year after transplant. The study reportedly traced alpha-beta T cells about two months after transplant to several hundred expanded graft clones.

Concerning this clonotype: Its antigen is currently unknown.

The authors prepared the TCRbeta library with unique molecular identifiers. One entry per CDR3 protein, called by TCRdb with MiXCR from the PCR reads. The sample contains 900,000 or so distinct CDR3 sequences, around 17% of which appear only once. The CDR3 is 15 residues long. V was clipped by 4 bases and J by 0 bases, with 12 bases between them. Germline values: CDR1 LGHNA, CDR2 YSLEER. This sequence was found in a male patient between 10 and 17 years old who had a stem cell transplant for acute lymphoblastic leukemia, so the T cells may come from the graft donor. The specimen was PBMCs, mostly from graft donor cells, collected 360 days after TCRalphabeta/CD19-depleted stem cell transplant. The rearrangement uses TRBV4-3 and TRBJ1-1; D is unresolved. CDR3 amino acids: CASSPGVLLNTEAFF. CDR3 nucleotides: TGCGCCAGCAGCCCCGGGGTCCTTTTGAACACTGAAGCTTTCTTT.